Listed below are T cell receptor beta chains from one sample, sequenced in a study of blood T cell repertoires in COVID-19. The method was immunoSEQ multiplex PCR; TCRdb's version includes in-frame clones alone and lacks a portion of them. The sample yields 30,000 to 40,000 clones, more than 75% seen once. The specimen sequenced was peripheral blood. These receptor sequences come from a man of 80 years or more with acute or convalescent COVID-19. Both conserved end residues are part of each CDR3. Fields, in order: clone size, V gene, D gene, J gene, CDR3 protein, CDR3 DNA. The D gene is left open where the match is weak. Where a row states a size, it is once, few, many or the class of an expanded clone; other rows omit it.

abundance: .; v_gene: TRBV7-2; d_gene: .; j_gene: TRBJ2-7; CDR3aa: CASSLSNYEQYF; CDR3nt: TGTGCCAGCAGCTTGTCCAACTACGAGCAGTACTTC
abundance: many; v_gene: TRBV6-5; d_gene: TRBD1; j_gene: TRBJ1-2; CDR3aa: CASSHRDRGVYGYTF; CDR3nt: TGTGCCAGCAGTCACCGGGACAGGGGTGTCTATGGCTACACCTTC
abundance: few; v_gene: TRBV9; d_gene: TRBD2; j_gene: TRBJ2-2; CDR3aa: CASSVPSGRPNTGELFF; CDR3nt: TGTGCCAGCAGCGTACCTAGCGGGAGGCCTAACACCGGGGAGCTGTTTTTT
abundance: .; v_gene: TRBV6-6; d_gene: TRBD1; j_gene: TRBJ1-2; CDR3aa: CASSYTGGSGYTF; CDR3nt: TGTGCCAGCAGTTACACAGGGGGTAGTGGCTACACCTTC
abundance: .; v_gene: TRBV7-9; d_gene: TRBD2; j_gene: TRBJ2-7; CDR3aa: CASSNPWTSGYEQYF; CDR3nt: TGTGCCAGCAGCAACCCATGGACTAGCGGCTACGAGCAGTACTTC
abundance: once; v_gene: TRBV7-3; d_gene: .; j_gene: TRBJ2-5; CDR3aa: CASSLTGVETQYF; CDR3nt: TGTGCCAGCAGCTTAACAGGGGTCGAGACCCAGTACTTC
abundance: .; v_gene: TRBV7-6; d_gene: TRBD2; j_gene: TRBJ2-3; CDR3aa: CASSTGTSGNPYTDTQYF; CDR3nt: TGTGCCAGCAGCACCGGGACTAGCGGGAATCCTTACACAGATACGCAGTATTTT
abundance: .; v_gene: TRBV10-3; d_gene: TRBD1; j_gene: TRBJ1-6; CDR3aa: CAISDRQGLDSPLHF; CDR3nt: TGTGCCATCAGTGACCGACAGGGACTTGATTCACCCCTCCACTTT
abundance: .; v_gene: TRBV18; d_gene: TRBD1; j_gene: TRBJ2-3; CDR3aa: CASSPHAPTGLTSTDTQYF; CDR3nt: TGTGCCAGCTCACCCCACGCCCCGACAGGGCTAACTAGCACAGATACGCAGTATTTT
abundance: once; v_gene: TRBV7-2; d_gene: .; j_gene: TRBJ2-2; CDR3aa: CASSLIGQNTGELFF; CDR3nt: TGTGCCAGCAGCTTAATAGGACAAAACACCGGGGAGCTGTTTTTT
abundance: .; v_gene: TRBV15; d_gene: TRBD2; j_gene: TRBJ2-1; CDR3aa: CATSRGQRDAYEQFF; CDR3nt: TGTGCCACCAGCAGAGGCCAGCGGGATGCCTATGAGCAGTTCTTC
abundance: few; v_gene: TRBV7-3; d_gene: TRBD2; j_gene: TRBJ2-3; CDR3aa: CASSPNPGLAVADF; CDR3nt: TGTGCCAGCAGCCCTAACCCGGGACTAGCGGTGGCTGATTTT